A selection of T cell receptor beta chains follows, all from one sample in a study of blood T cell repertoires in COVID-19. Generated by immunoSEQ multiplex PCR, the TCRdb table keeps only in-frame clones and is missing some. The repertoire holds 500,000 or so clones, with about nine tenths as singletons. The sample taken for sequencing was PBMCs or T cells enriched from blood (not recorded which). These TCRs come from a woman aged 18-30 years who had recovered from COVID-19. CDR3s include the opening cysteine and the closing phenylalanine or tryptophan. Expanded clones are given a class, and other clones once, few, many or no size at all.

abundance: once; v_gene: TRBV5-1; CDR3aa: CASSLMGGGELFF
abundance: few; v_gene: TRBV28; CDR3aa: CASSFIRTGSGSYNSPLHF
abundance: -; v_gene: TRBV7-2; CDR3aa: CASSPDGDTEAFF
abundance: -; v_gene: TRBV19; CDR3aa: CASRAGPYSNQPQHF
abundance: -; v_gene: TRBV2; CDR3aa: CASSERRGFATNEKLFF
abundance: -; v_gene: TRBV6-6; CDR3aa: CASSYLQVRGETQYF
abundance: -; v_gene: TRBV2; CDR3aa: CASSGVSGGGETQYF
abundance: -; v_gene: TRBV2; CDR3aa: CASSSVTGTGGAPNYGYTF
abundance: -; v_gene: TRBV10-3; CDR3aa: CAISEPTSGGTDTQYF
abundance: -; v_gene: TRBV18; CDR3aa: CASSPPVGGRSGGYTF
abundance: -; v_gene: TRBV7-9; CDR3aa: CASSPTTRGPWGEQYF
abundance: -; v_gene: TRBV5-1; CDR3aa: CASSLDAVTGNGYTF
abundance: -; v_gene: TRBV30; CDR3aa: CAWWLKGGGEQFF
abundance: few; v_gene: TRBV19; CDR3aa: CASSRTEHEGKLFF
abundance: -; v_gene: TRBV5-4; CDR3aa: CASSSGRQGGTEAFF
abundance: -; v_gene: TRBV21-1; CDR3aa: CASSKGGDRGNEKLFF
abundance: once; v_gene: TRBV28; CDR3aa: CASRTTGNTEAFF
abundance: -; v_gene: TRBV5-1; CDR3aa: CASSFNPRAVGSYNEQFF
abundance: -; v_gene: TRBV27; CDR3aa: CASSFSSAFYGYTF
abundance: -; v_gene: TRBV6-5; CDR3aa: CASRFTGQGNEQYF
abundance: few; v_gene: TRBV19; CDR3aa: CASSRPSGQGVEPQHF
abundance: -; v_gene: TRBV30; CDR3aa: CAWFSKTGTTGGYTF
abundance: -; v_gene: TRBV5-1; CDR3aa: CASSFRDLGQGFRDEQFF
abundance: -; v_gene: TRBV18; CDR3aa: CASSPPDSEAFF
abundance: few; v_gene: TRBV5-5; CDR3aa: CASSSMTANYGYTF
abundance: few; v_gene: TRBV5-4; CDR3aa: CASSSRSGGALETQYF
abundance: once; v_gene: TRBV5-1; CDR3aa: CASSGFRDRGIYGYTF
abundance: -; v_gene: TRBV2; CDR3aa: CASSEASGLNYGYTF
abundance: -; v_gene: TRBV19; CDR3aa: CASSPTGLNEKLFF
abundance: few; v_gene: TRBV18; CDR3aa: CASSPLAGKYNEQFF
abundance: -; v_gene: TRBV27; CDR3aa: CASSLRAGLDGKLFF
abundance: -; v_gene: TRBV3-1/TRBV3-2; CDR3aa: CASSSSGGSGNTQYF
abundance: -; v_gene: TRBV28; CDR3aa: CASSFSYRGRDQPQHF
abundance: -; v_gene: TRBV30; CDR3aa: CAWSRRDRANTEAFF
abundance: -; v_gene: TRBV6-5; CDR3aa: CASSYTGTVDQPQHF
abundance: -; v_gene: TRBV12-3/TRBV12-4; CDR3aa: CASSQYPGSGYTF
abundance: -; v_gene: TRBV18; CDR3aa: CASSRGTDYEQYF
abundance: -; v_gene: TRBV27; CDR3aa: CASSFSRTEQETQYF
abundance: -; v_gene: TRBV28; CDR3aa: CASSHNKEAFF
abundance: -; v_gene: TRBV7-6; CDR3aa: CASSPNGGASNQPQHF
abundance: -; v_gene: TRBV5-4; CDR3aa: CASSFIQTNTEAFF
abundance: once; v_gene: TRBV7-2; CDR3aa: CASQLPFGGLETQYF